This T cell receptor (beta chain) was captured in a study of shared clonotypes between healthy human individuals (dated by TCRdb to the early 2020s). Background on the whole study: Three men and a couple of women, aged 18 to 49 years, made up the cohort. Leukapheresis yielded between about 0.94 and 9.5 billion PBMCs per donor. The study deeply sequenced blood TCR repertoires of about five healthy adults to estimate repertoire size and the extent of clonotype sharing between individuals. To increase sequencing depth and limit assay-specific biases, different laboratories used diverse techniques to prepare libraries and sequence TCR repertoires. For each donor, CD4 naive and CD4 memory were each given three plates, CD8 naive was given two plates, and CD8 memory was given one plate. The paper as a whole reports these results and caveats: Naive subsets generally had larger estimated clonotype richness than memory subsets did. Because the study included a small number of donors, the genetic and exposure-history diversity represented was limited. Based on pairwise subsampling, the degree of clonotype sharing among donors was expected to be affected by sequencing depth. Compared with non-shared clonotypes, the clonotypes found in all four sorted-subset donors had higher generation probabilities. Sharing across a handful of donors was observed for about 4.8% of naive CD4, 3% to 4% of naive CD8, roughly 2.4% of memory CD4, and roughly 0.4% of memory CD8 clonotypes. Even with the large sequencing depth, rarefaction of the sorted-subset datasets indicated that sequencing was incomplete. Sampling was limited to blood, and TCR repertoires in tissue likely differ from TCR repertoires in blood.

The donors were healthy, HIV-negative adults with no recently reported acute infections or vaccinations. Every donor was a Caucasian adult living in Nashville, Tennessee, USA. Magnetic negative selection was used to enrich CD4+ T cells, after which naive cells were positively selected on CD45RA and the negative fraction became the memory subset. Blood was obtained by leukapheresis, after which PBMCs were separated by Ficoll-Histopaque density gradient centrifugation and cryopreserved in liquid nitrogen vapor phase. Purity and quantity of every magnetically sorted T cell population were checked by analytical flow cytometry. Genomic DNA was isolated from every sorted fraction and measured by UV absorbance on a Nanodrop 2000c. Comments on this clone: Its specific antigen is unknown. Base qualities are not at hand, and no much larger clone is one base apart.

TCR CDR3 regions were amplified from genomic DNA by multiplex PCR using the deep immunoSEQ assay. Extracted genomic DNA from each cell subset was spread evenly across all wells of several immunoSEQ 96-well plates, with each plate serving as a replicate. Each replicate PCR for sorted subsets received around 210 ng genomic DNA, equal to tens of thousands of T cell genomes. The purified libraries were quantified using a Qubit 3.0 fluorometer, sized with a Bioanalyzer 2100, and then quantified again using the KAPA Library Quantification kit. Every immunoSEQ 96-well plate was sequenced on a separate single-read 150-cycle Illumina NextSeq 550 flow cell. As for the authors' bioinformatics: Because the immunoSEQ output held only junctional sequences and lacked quality scores, the filtering could not match the filtering applied to full-length reads. To assign V/J genes and CDR3, sequences were annotated using PyIR, a Python wrapper for IgBLAST v1.9, with IMGT germline references. Reads with weak V/J assignments (E-value above 1e-6), missing CDR3, stop codons, out-of-frame junctions, or ambiguous translated residues were removed. V3J clonotypes were defined as sequences sharing an identical inferred V gene, J gene, and CDR3 amino acid sequence. The percentage overlap between two repertoires was calculated by dividing the number of shared unique clonotypes by the size of the smaller repertoire. Three approaches were used to assess repertoire richness: RTK rarefaction, the Chao1 estimator, and Recon v2.1 estimates of unobserved clonotypes. Generation probabilities were computed with OLGA for all TCRbeta clonotypes obtained by the gDNA method from four donors. Not all clones reach the TCRdb copy of this immuneACCESS table, which keeps in-frame sequences only. Checked studies attribute under half of the gap to unresolved V genes and leave the rest unexplained. Clone size and V and J calls were adopted from that table, with D and trimming inferred from the DNA. The sample table records about 2 million clones; roughly 96% of these occur just once. The top ten hold 0.1% to 0.15% of the sample.

CDR1 and CDR2 were assigned from the germline V gene as LGHNA and YSLEER. Trimming removed 4 bases from V and 5 bases from J; the gene matches leave 9 bases unexplained. CDR3 length: 15 amino acids, cysteine to phenylalanine. Only CDR3 DNA is held: 45 bases, read in frame from base 1. The sequence came from a man aged 18 to 35 in good health. The V and J segments used are TRBV4-3 and TRBJ2-7, and 9 bases in between align with TRBD1. Sequenced: naive CD4+ T cells sorted from blood. The cell subset or site label, as the study defines it: CD45RA+ positively selected. The CDR3 here reads CASSPLGQGWNEQYF. The DNA sequence is given as TGCGCCAGCAGCCCCCTCGGACAGGGGTGGAACGAGCAGTACTTC.